These 24 T cell receptor beta chains were sequenced from one sample in a study of a mutant IDH1 vaccine in newly diagnosed glioma. The table came from immunoSEQ multiplex PCR; TCRdb's copy has only in-frame clones and leaves some out. The sample holds fewer than 60,000 clones, 65% seen once. As to time point: week 47, end of study. Vaccination comprised doses that each held 300 ug of mutant IDH1 20-mer peptide, plus topical imiquimod. No antigen has been assigned to these receptors. The material was peripheral blood mononuclear cells (PBMCs), obtained from a glioma patient whose treatment included an IDH1 peptide vaccine. These receptors all stem from a man aged 40-49 years with glioma. Some clones in this sample may be carry-over from other donors' samples.

This clone was found a few times. The V gene is TRBV19, the J gene TRBJ1-1, with 9 bases matching TRBD1. The CDR3 is 16 residues long. Trimming took 6 bases from V and 6 from J; bases not matched to a gene: 14. Germline CDR1 reads LNHDA; CDR2 reads SQIVND (reference sequence). In DNA, the CDR3 is TGTGCCAGTAGGAACCCGGGACAGGGTACGGGCGCTGAAGCTTTCTTT. It is translated as CASRNPGQGTGAEAFF. The full variable domain, its missing parts supplied by reference TRBV19 and TRBJ1-1, is DGGITQSPKYLFRKEGQNVTLSCEQNLNHDAMYWYRQDPGQGLRLIYYSQIVNDFQKGDIAEGYSVSREKKESFPLTVTSAQKNPTAFYLCASRNPGQGTGAEAFFGQGTRLTVV.

The chain links TRBV6-5 to TRBJ1-6; D uncertain. The CDR3 is 13 amino acids. V lost 7 bases, J lost 9 bases, and 13 bases lay in between. CDR1 is MNHEY, CDR2 SVGAGI, per germline. Written as DNA, the CDR3 is TGTGCCAGCAATGGCCGACCGGGTTCACCCCTCCACTTT. Translated: CASNGRPGSPLHF.

There are a few counts of this clone. The chain uses TRBV13 and TRBJ2-7; tentatively, D is TRBD1 (5 bases). The length of the CDR3 is 14 residues. From germline, CDR1 is PRHDT and CDR2 FYEKMQ (reference sequence). Trimming cost V 3 bases and J 1 base, with 10 bases left between them. The CDR3 is CASSFQGWSYEQYF. CDR3 nucleotides: TGTGCCAGCAGCTTTCAGGGCTGGTCCTACGAGCAGTACTTC. Combining the CDR3 with reference TRBV13 and TRBJ2-7 gives the whole variable domain AAGVIQSPRHLIKEKRETATLKCYPIPRHDTVYWYQQGPGQDPQFLISFYEKMQSDKGSIPDRFSAQQFSDYHSELNMSSLELGDSALYFCASSFQGWSYEQYFGPGTRLTVT.

This chain's CDR3 is CASSPRGSQVYNEQFF. The CDR3 region has the DNA TGTGCCAGCAGCCCTCGGGGCTCACAAGTTTACAATGAGCAGTTCTTC. The chain uses TRBV14 and TRBJ2-1; D possibly uses TRBD1 or TRBD2 (5 bases each). Germline assignment: CDR1 SGHDN and CDR2 FVKESK. The V end lost 4 bases, the J end lost 4 bases, and 17 bases lay between the germline ends. This CDR3 spans 16 amino acids.

The rearrangement links TRBV14 to TRBJ1-3; weak D call: TRBD1 (6 bases). V dropped 2 bases and J dropped 0 bases, with 11 bases sitting between them. The CDR3 is 16 residues long. CDR1 is SGHDN, CDR2 FVKESK, per germline. This chain's CDR3 is CASSQLQGSSGNTIYF. The CDR3 DNA sequence: TGTGCCAGCAGCCAACTGCAGGGGAGCTCTGGAAACACCATATATTTT.

There are a few counts of this clone. The DNA for the CDR3 is TGTGCCAGCACCGGACCCCTGGGACGTCGGTTCTTC. Protein sequence: CASTGPLGRRFF. The chain links TRBV6-1 to TRBJ2-1; D possibly uses TRBD1 or TRBD2 (5 bases each). CDR3 size: 12 residues. CDR1 is MNHNS, CDR2 SASEGT, per germline. Trimming removed 7 bases from V and 15 bases from J, with 19 bases in between.

The chain combines TRBV18 with TRBJ1-1, with D possibly TRBD1 on 6 matching bases. Trimming shortened V by 1 base and J by 4 bases, and 10 bases separated the two germline ends. Germline V lookup: CDR1 KGHSH, CDR2 LQKENI. The CDR3 runs to 14 residues. The CDR3 region is CASSPQGGGTEAFF. DNA of the CDR3: TGTGCCAGCTCACCACAGGGGGGGGGCACTGAAGCTTTCTTT.

This clone appeared a few times. The chain recombines TRBV6-1 with TRBJ1-2; 10 nucleotides align to TRBD1. The CDR3 sequence is 14 residues long. Germline CDR1 and CDR2: MNHNS and SASEGT. The V segment lost 4 bases and the J segment 7 bases; nucleotides outside the gene matches: 6. CDR3 coding DNA: TGTGCCAGCAGTGTGGGACAGGGGATGGGTGGCTACACCTTC. The encoded protein is CASSVGQGMGGYTF.

The chain combines TRBV4-2 with TRBJ1-5, with 8 bases matching TRBD1. In germline, CDR1 is LGHNA, CDR2 YNFKEQ. V shed 1 base and J 6 bases; nucleotides not matched to a gene: 5. This CDR3 comprises 15 residues. This CDR3 reads CASSQGTGPSQPQHF. Written as DNA, the CDR3 is TGTGCCAGCAGCCAAGGGACAGGGCCCTCTCAGCCCCAGCATTTT.

The V and J genes are TRBV7-2 and TRBJ2-2, with 11 bases matching TRBD2. The CDR3 contains 16 residues. V was pared by 4 bases and J by 7 bases, with 8 bases of the junction left unmatched. The germline CDR1 and CDR2 sequences are SGHTA and FQGNSA. The CDR3 region is CASSSLAGGPGGELFF. In DNA, the CDR3 is TGTGCCAGCAGCTCCTTAGCGGGGGGGCCCGGCGGGGAGCTGTTTTTT.

This chain uses TRBV29-1 with TRBJ2-1; D not resolved. This CDR3 region has 13 residues. Germline assignment: CDR1 SQVTM and CDR2 ANQGSEA. Trimming removed 8 bases from V and 4 bases from J, with 15 bases in between. The CDR3 nucleotides read TGCAGCTACATAACCCGACGGTACAATGAGCAGTTCTTC. Its protein product is CSYITRRYNEQFF.

This chain joins TRBV7-2 and TRBJ1-1; D uncertain. V was trimmed by 5 bases and J by 5 bases, leaving 9 bases between them. The length of the CDR3 is 12 residues. Germline V gene lookup returns CDR1 SGHTA and CDR2 FQGNSA. The CDR3 loop is CASSARWTEAFF. CDR3 DNA sequence: TGTGCCAGCAGCGCCAGGTGGACTGAAGCTTTCTTT.

The chain couples TRBV23-1 to TRBJ1-2; tentative D call: TRBD1 (5 bases). TRBV23-1 is an open reading frame whose function is uncertain. This CDR3 is built from 11 residues. Trimming took off 2 bases at V and 8 bases at J, with 6 bases between the two ends. The DNA for the CDR3 is TGCGCCAGCAGTCAACAGGGCGGCTACACCTTC. It translates to CASSQQGGYTF.

This clone was picked up a small number of times. The chain combines TRBV5-1 with TRBJ2-1, with TRBD1 matching 11 bases. The CDR3 totals 16 residues. Trimming took 4 bases from V and 4 from J; bases not matched to a gene: 7. Per germline, CDR1 SGHRS and CDR2 YFSETQ. The CDR3 here is CASSPGTGGPYNEQFF. The CDR3 DNA is TGCGCCAGCAGCCCTGGGACAGGGGGACCGTACAATGAGCAGTTCTTC.

The genes are TRBV19 and TRBJ2-4; D unclear. Trimming pared 4 bases from V and 7 bases from J, leaving 8 bases between. Germline assignment: CDR1 LNHDA and CDR2 SQIVND (reference sequence). This CDR3 region has 12 residues. The CDR3 loop reads CASSTRMNIQYF. Written as DNA, the CDR3 is TGTGCCAGTAGTACACGGATGAACATTCAGTACTTC.

The chain has TRBV9 and TRBJ2-1, with D possibly TRBD1 on 5 matching bases. The CDR3 contains 15 residues. The germline gives CDR1 SGDLS, CDR2 YYNGEE. V lost 0 bases and J lost 4, with 11 bases in between. The CDR3 region is CASSVGVQEYNEQFF. The CDR3 DNA reads TGTGCCAGCAGCGTAGGGGTACAGGAATACAATGAGCAGTTCTTC. Based on the CDR3 plus reference TRBV9 and TRBJ2-1, the full variable domain is DSGVTQTPKHLITATGQRVTLRCSPRSGDLSVYWYQQSLDQGLQFLIQYYNGEERAKGNILERFSAQQFPDLHSELNLSSLELGDSALYFCASSVGVQEYNEQFFGPGTRLTVL.

The V call is TRBV5-1, the J call TRBJ2-7; D is undetermined. Trimming pared 1 base from V and 6 bases from J, leaving 20 bases between. Germline V lookup: CDR1 SGHRS, CDR2 YFSETQ. This CDR3 has 16 amino acids. The CDR3 region is CASSLTPSSRDSEQYF. CDR3 sequence (DNA): TGCGCCAGCAGCTTGACCCCTTCGTCAAGGGATTCCGAGCAGTACTTC.

The chain uses TRBV7-9 and TRBJ2-3; TRBD2 aligns across 9 bases. The CDR3 contains 17 residues. Germline V gene data show CDR1 as SEHNR and CDR2 as FQNEAQ (reference sequence). V lost 2 bases to trimming and J lost 0 bases; unmatched junction nucleotides: 6. CDR3 sequence: CASSLSGGLASTDTQYF. In DNA, the CDR3 is TGTGCCAGCAGCTTATCAGGAGGACTAGCGAGCACAGATACGCAGTATTTT.

CDR3 in DNA: TGTGCCAGCAGTCGGGACACGGATCAGCCCCAGCATTTT. Protein product: CASSRDTDQPQHF. This chain connects TRBV5-4 to TRBJ1-5; D perhaps matches TRBD1 (6 bases). CDR3 length: 13 residues. With 5 bases removed from V and 5 bases from J, the gap between germline ends came to 11 bases. The V gene's germline CDR1 is SGHNT and CDR2 YYREEE (reference sequence). Complete variable domain (other parts from reference TRBV5-4 and TRBJ1-5): ETGVTQSPTHLIKTRGQQVTLRCSSQSGHNTVSWYQQALGQGPQFIFQYYREEENGRGNFPPRFSGLQFPNYSSELNVNALELDDSALYLCASSRDTDQPQHFGDGTRLSIL.

This clone occurred a few times. The gene calls are TRBV27 and TRBJ2-1, with TRBD1 matching 9 bases. The CDR3 consists of 14 residues. The J segment lost 6 bases and the V segment lost 6 bases, leaving 6 bases of the junction unmatched. Germline CDR1 MNHEY, CDR2 SMNVEV (reference sequence). The chain's CDR3 is CASRPDRGGNEQFF. Here the CDR3 DNA reads TGTGCCAGCAGACCGGACAGGGGAGGCAATGAGCAGTTCTTC.

In its sample, this clone was seen a few times. This chain joins TRBV5-6 and TRBJ1-6, with TRBD1 identical over 9 bases. V dropped 2 bases and J dropped 4; count of bases not matched to a gene: 4. The CDR3 runs 16 residues. CDR1 and CDR2 (germline): SGHDT, YYEEEE. CDR3 coding DNA: TGTGCCAGCAGCTTTACAGGGGGCGCTTATAATTCACCCCTCCACTTT. Amino acids: CASSFTGGAYNSPLHF.

This clone turned up a few times. V and J are TRBV30 and TRBJ2-1; D ambiguous. CDR3 length: 15 residues. Germline V gene sequence: CDR1 GTSNPN, CDR2 SVGIG (reference sequence). Trimming left V 0 bases short and J 4 bases short, with 13 bases between. CDR3 nucleotides: TGTGCCTGGAGTGTTTGGCTAGAAGGTTACAATGAGCAGTTCTTC. Protein sequence: CAWSVWLEGYNEQFF.

In nucleotides, the CDR3 is TGTGCCAGCTCACCCCCAGGGTCTAACGAGCAGTACTTC. Residues: CASSPPGSNEQYF. The rearrangement uses TRBV18 and TRBJ2-7, with D tentatively TRBD1 (5 bases). Per the germline V gene, CDR1 is KGHSH and CDR2 is LQKENI. The ends were cut back, 3 bases at V and 5 bases at J, with 11 bases in the middle. The CDR3 runs to 13 residues. Together with reference TRBV18 and TRBJ2-7, the CDR3 gives the full variable domain: NAGVMQNPRHLVRRRGQEARLRCSPMKGHSHVYWYRQLPEEGLKFMVYLQKENIIDESGMPKERFSAEFPKEGPSILRIQQVVRGDSAAYFCASSPPGSNEQYFGPGTRLTVT.

The chain uses TRBV4-1 and TRBJ1-3; 9 bases fit TRBD1. The germline V gene encodes CDR1 MGHRA and CDR2 YSYEKL. V dropped 6 bases and J dropped 0; count of bases not matched to a gene: 3. CDR3 length: 15 residues. As DNA, the CDR3 is TGCGCCAGCAGACCGGACAGGGGCTCTGGAAACACCATATATTTT. Its protein product is CASRPDRGSGNTIYF.